This T cell receptor (beta chain) was sequenced in a study of blood T cell repertoires in COVID-19. This clone turned up a few times. Profiled with immunoSEQ multiplex PCR; TCRdb holds only in-frame clones, not every one. The data hold roughly 250,000 clones, with about 88% observed a single time. The receptor's source is a woman aged 45 to 65 who had recovered from COVID-19. Sequencing was done on a sample of PBMCs or T cells enriched from blood (not recorded which).

CDR3 bases: TGTGCCAGCAGGGGACTAGCGAACACCGGGGAGCTGTTTTTT. Its translation: CASRGLANTGELFF. This sequence joins TRBV6-5 and TRBJ2-2, with 8 nucleotides matching TRBD2. This CDR3 region has 14 residues. In germline, CDR1 is MNHEY, CDR2 SVGAGI. Germline trimming cut 6 bases from V and 0 bases from J; bases unmatched to any gene: 0.